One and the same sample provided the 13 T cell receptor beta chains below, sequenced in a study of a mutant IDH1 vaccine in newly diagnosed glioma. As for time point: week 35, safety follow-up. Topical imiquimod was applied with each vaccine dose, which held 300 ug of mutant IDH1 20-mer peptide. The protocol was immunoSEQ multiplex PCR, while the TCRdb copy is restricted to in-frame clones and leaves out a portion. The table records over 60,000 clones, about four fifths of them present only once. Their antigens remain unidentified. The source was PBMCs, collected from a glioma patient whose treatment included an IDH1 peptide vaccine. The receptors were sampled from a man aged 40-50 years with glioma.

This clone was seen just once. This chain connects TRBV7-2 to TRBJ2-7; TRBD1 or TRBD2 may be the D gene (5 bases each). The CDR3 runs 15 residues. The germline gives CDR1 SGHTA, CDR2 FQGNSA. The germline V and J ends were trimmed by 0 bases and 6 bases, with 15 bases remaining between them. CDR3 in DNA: TGTGCCAGCAGCTTAGCGGCAGGGAGTCGATCCGAGCAGTACTTC. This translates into CASSLAAGSRSEQYF.

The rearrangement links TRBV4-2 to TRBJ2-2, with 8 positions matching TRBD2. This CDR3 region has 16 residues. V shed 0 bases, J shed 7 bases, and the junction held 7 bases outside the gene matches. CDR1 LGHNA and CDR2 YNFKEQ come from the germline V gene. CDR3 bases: TGTGCCAGCAGCCAAGATAGAGCGGGAGCAATCGGGGAGCTGTTTTTT. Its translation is CASSQDRAGAIGELFF.

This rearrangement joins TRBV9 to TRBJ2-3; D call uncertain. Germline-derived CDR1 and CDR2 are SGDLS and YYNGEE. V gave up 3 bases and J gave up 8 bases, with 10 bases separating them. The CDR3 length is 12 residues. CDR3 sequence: CASSESWGTQYF. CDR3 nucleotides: TGTGCCAGCAGCGAGTCCTGGGGTACGCAGTATTTT.

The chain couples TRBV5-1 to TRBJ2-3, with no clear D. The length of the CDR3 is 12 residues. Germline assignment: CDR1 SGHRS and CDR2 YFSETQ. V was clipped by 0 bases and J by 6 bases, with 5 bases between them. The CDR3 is CASSLEVDTQYF. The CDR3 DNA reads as TGCGCCAGCAGCTTGGAGGTGGATACGCAGTATTTT.

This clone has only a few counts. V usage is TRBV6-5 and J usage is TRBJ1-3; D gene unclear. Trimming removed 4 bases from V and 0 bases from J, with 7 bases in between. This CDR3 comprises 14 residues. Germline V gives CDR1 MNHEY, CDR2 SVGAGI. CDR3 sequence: CASSSRISGNTIYF. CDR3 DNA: TGTGCCAGCAGTTCCAGAATCTCTGGAAACACCATATATTTT.

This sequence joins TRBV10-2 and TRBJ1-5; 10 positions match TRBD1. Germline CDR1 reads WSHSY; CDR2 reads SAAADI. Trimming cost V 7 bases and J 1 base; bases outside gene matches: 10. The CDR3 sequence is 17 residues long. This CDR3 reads CASTGQGKDGSNQPQHF. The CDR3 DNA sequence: TGCGCCAGCACGGGACAGGGGAAGGATGGGAGCAATCAGCCCCAGCATTTT.

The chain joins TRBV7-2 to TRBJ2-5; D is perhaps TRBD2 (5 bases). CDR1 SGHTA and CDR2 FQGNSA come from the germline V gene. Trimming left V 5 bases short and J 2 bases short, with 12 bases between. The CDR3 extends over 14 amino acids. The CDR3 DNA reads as TGTGCCAGCAGCAAACCCGGGAATCAAGAGACCCAGTACTTC. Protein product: CASSKPGNQETQYF.

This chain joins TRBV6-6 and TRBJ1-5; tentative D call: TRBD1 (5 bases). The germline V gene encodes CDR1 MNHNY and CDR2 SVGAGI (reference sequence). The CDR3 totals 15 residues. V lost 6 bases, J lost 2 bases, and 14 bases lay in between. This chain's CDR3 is CASSRQSQGNQPQHF. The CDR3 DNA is TGTGCCAGCAGCCGACAGAGTCAGGGCAATCAGCCCCAGCATTTT.

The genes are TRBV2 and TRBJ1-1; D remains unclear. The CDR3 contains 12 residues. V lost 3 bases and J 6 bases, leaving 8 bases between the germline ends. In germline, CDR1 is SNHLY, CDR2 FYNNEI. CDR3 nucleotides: TGTGCCAGCAGTGACCGGGAGCCTGAAGCTTTCTTT. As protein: CASSDREPEAFF.

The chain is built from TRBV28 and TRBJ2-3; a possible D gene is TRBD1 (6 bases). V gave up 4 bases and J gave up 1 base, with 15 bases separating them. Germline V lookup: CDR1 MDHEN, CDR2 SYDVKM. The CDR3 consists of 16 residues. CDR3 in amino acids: CASSSTTGSGTDTQYF. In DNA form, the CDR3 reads TGTGCCAGCAGTTCGACCACAGGGTCCGGCACAGATACGCAGTATTTT. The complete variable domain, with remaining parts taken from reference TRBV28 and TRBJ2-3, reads DVKVTQSSRYLVKRTGEKVFLECVQDMDHENMFWYRQDPGLGLRLIYFSYDVKMKEKGDIPEGYSVSREKKERFSLILESASTNQTSMYLCASSSTTGSGTDTQYFGPGTRLTVL.

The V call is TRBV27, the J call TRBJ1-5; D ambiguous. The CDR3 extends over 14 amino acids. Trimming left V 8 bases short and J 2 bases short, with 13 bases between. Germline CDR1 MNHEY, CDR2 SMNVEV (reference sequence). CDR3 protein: CASAKAQRNQPQHF. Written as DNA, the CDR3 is TGTGCCAGCGCCAAAGCACAGCGCAATCAGCCCCAGCATTTT.

The CDR3 bases are TGTGCCTGGAGGGCACGAGGGGGCACGAACAATGAGCAGTTCTTC. Residues: CAWRARGGTNNEQFF. The chain has TRBV30 and TRBJ2-1; 7 bases are a match to TRBD1. The CDR3 contains 15 residues. V lost 3 bases, J lost 5 bases, and 10 bases stayed unmatched. Per germline, CDR1 GTSNPN and CDR2 SVGIG (reference sequence).

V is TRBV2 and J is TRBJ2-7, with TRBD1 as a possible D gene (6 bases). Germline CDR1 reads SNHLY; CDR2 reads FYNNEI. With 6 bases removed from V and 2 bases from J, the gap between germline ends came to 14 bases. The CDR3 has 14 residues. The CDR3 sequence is CASSLQTGAYEQYF. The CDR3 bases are TGTGCCAGCAGCCTGCAGACAGGAGCCTACGAGCAGTACTTC. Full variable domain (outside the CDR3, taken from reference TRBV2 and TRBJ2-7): EPEVTQTPSHQVTQMGQEVILRCVPISNHLYFYWYRQILGQKVEFLVSFYNNEISEKSEIFDDQFSVERPDGSNFTLKIRSTKLEDSAMYFCASSLQTGAYEQYFGPGTRLTVT.